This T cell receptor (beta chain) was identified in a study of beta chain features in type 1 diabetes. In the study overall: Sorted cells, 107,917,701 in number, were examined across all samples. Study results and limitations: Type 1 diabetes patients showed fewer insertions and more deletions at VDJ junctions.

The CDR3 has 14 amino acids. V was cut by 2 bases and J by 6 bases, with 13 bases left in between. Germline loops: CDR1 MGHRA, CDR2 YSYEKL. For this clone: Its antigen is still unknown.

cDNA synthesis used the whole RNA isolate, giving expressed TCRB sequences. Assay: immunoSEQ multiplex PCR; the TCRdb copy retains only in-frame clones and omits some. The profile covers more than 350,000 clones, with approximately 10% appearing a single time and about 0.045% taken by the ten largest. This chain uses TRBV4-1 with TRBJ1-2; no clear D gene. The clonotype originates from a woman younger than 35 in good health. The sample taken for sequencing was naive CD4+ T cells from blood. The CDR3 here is CASSQTPPRNGYTF. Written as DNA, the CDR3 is TGCGCCAGCAGCCAAACGCCACCTAGGAATGGCTACACCTTC.